These 15 T cell receptor beta chains were all obtained from the same sample, sequenced in a study of OX40 agonist ivuxolimab in advanced cancers. The method was the immunoSEQ multiplex PCR assay. Imported from immuneACCESS, the table was reduced by TCRdb to in-frame sequences with V and J called. These copies leave out some clones; in studies compared against another copy, an unresolved V gene accounts for under half, and the cause of the remainder is not known. For this sample the table gives more than 65,000 clones, of which 88% were detected only once. In total, the top ten clones hold around 1% of the sample. The sample in question was CD4+ or CD8+ T cells sorted from blood, obtained in a trial of the OX40 agonist ivuxolimab. These receptors were taken from an adult with an advanced solid tumor such as melanoma, head and neck, liver or kidney cancer.

The chain uses TRBV6-1 and TRBJ1-2; no clear D gene. CDR1 is MNHNS, CDR2 SASEGT, per germline. V gave up 6 bases and J gave up 2 bases, with 7 bases separating them. The CDR3 totals 12 residues. CDR3 protein: CASRPNNYGYTF. The CDR3 nucleotides are TGTGCCAGCAGGCCAAACAACTATGGCTACACCTTC.

The chain uses TRBV30 and TRBJ2-3; 9 bases are a match to TRBD2. Germline-derived CDR1 and CDR2 are GTSNPN and SVGIG (reference sequence). The CDR3 contains 13 residues. V lost 5 bases, J lost 4 bases, and 4 bases stayed unmatched. The CDR3 DNA reads as TGTGCCTGGGATAGCGGGGGTGCAGATACGCAGTATTTT. It is translated as CAWDSGGADTQYF.

The CDR3 region is CASSEFGYSTYNEQFF. The CDR3, as DNA: TGTGCCAGCAGTGAATTTGGCTATTCTACCTACAATGAGCAGTTCTTC. The rearrangement links TRBV25-1 to TRBJ2-1; D remains unclear. This CDR3 region has 16 residues. The V gene lost 1 base and the J gene lost 2 bases, with 12 bases spanning the gap. Germline V CDR1 and CDR2: MGHDK, SYGVNS.

This clone has only one observation. V gene TRBV7-9 combines with J gene TRBJ2-3; unclear D gene. The V gene lost 5 bases and the J gene lost 4 bases, with 7 bases spanning the gap. Germline CDR1 and CDR2: SEHNR and FQNEAQ (reference sequence). The CDR3 length is 12 residues. The CDR3 nucleotides are TGTGCCAGCAGCGCGGTGGCAGATACGCAGTATTTT. It specifies CASSAVADTQYF.

This chain uses TRBV6-6 with TRBJ2-1, with a possible D match to TRBD1 (6 bases). V was shortened by 2 bases and J by 7 bases, with 9 bases between the two germline ends. CDR3 length: 13 residues. CDR1 is MNHNY and CDR2 is SVGAGI in the germline V gene (reference sequence). The CDR3 spells CASSYQGLNEQFF. CDR3 sequence (DNA): TGTGCCAGCAGTTACCAGGGGTTGAATGAGCAGTTCTTC.

This chain uses TRBV30 with TRBJ2-1, with 9 bases aligning to TRBD1. V shed 0 bases and J 3 bases; nucleotides not matched to a gene: 3. This CDR3 comprises 15 residues. Germline-derived CDR1 and CDR2 are GTSNPN and SVGIG (reference sequence). CDR3 coding DNA: TGTGCCTGGAGTGTAGGACAGGGGAGCTACAATGAGCAGTTCTTC. Residues: CAWSVGQGSYNEQFF.

The chain carries TRBV5-4 and TRBJ2-3, with a possible D match to TRBD1 (5 bases). The CDR3 totals 15 residues. Germline-derived CDR1 and CDR2 are SGHNT and YYREEE (reference sequence). V dropped 5 bases and J dropped 1 base, with 14 bases sitting between them. The CDR3 coding sequence is TGTGCCAGCAGGACGATGACAGATCGCACAGATACGCAGTATTTT. Protein sequence: CASRTMTDRTDTQYF.

This sequence joins TRBV5-1 and TRBJ2-1; TRBD2 aligns across 8 bases. Germline V gene data show CDR1 as SGHRS and CDR2 as YFSETQ. The trim removed 0 bases at V and 4 bases at J, leaving 3 bases unmatched. This CDR3 spans 15 amino acids. CDR3 in amino acids: CASSLGAGGYNEQFF. The CDR3, as DNA: TGCGCCAGCAGCTTGGGCGCGGGGGGATACAATGAGCAGTTCTTC.

This clone turned up a few times. The V call is TRBV2, the J call TRBJ2-1; TRBD2 matches at 13 bases. V trimming: 6 bases; J trimming: 9 bases; junction bases outside the gene matches: 8. The CDR3 loop spans 15 amino acids. The V gene's germline CDR1 is SNHLY and CDR2 FYNNEI. The CDR3 loop is CASRLGTSGVGEQFF. DNA for the CDR3: TGTGCCAGCAGACTAGGGACTAGCGGGGTCGGTGAGCAGTTCTTC. Supplemented by reference TRBV2 and TRBJ2-1, the full variable domain reads EPEVTQTPSHQVTQMGQEVILRCVPISNHLYFYWYRQILGQKVEFLVSFYNNEISEKSEIFDDQFSVERPDGSNFTLKIRSTKLEDSAMYFCASRLGTSGVGEQFFGPGTRLTVL.

CDR3 coding DNA: TGTGCCAGCAGTGAAGCGGTTGGGGGGAAAGAGACCCAGTACTTC. Translating gives CASSEAVGGKETQYF. This chain uses TRBV6-1 with TRBJ2-5, with D perhaps matching TRBD2 (6 bases). The germline CDR1 and CDR2 sequences are MNHNS and SASEGT. This CDR3 is built from 15 residues. V lost 0 bases and J 3 bases, leaving 11 bases between the germline ends.

V usage is TRBV19 and J usage is TRBJ2-3; 8 nucleotides line up with TRBD1. In germline, CDR1 is LNHDA, CDR2 SQIVND (reference sequence). The CDR3 runs 13 residues. After removal of 8 bases from V and 3 bases from J, the junction contained 4 bases not matched to a gene. CDR3 DNA: TGTGCCAGTTATGACAGGGGTACAGATACGCAGTATTTT. Protein product: CASYDRGTDTQYF.

The chain uses TRBV12-5 and TRBJ2-5; D remains ambiguous. The CDR3 sequence is 11 residues long. Germline CDR1 and CDR2: LGHNT and FRNRAP. With 9 bases removed from V and 1 base from J, the gap between germline ends came to 6 bases. CDR3 in DNA: TGTGCTAGGCCCCTCCAAGAGACCCAGTACTTC. Residues: CARPLQETQYF.

CDR3 region: CAWSVQGAGDTQYF. The CDR3 bases are TGTGCCTGGAGCGTACAGGGGGCGGGAGATACGCAGTATTTT. The rearrangement uses TRBV30 and TRBJ2-3, with TRBD1 identical over 9 bases. Germline loops: CDR1 GTSNPN, CDR2 SVGIG (reference sequence). With 3 bases clipped from V and 5 bases from J, the junction kept 6 bases outside the gene matches. The CDR3 extends over 14 amino acids.

CDR3 sequence reads: CATSRVRDRWGNEQFF. Here the CDR3 DNA reads TGTGCCACCAGCAGAGTAAGGGACAGGTGGGGGAATGAGCAGTTCTTC. The V gene is TRBV15, the J gene TRBJ2-1, with 8 bases matching TRBD1. With V trimmed by 1 base and J by 7 bases, 9 bases remained unmatched. The CDR3 has 16 amino acids. Germline loops: CDR1 LNHNV, CDR2 YYDKDF (reference sequence).

A few counts support this clone. Additional DNA sequences in this sample encode the identical CDR3. The chain uses TRBV28 and TRBJ1-3, with TRBD1 identical over 7 bases. With V trimmed by 2 bases and J by 2 bases, 0 bases remained unmatched. The CDR3 loop spans 14 amino acids. The germline CDR1 and CDR2 sequences are MDHEN and SYDVKM. The CDR3 DNA reads TGTGCCAGCAGTTTAGACAGGGCTGGAAACACCATATATTTT. It encodes CASSLDRAGNTIYF.